Sequencing of this T cell receptor (beta chain) was carried out in a study of CD8 T cells in ankylosing spondylitis. Study-level results: Matched ankylosing spondylitis synovial fluid reportedly contained a significantly enriched population of disease-linked clones. Disease-linked clones proved CD8+ and comparatively uncommon in peripheral blood. What seemed typical of ankylosing spondylitis blood was a TCR beta motif built from eight highly homologous variants.

Points on this clonotype: Its matching antigen is unknown.

Making the TCR beta libraries involved quantitative 5'-RACE with molecular barcodes. TCRdb used MiXCR to reprocess the 5' RACE reads, holding one entry per CDR3 protein. This repertoire shows 200,000 to 250,000 distinct CDR3 sequences, approximately 20% found once; its top ten account for roughly 43%. Germline V lookup: CDR1 MGHRA, CDR2 YSYEKL. The CDR3 runs to 16 residues. Trimming took 2 bases from V and 4 from J; bases not matched to a gene: 6. The chain uses TRBV4-1 and TRBJ2-1, with 9 bases that match TRBD2. The clonotype comes from a male donor with ankylosing spondylitis. Sequencing was carried out using blood, either unsorted or a sorted T cell fraction (not recorded which). The CDR3 sequence: CASSQFPSGEYNEQFF. The DNA for the CDR3 is TGCGCCAGCAGCCAATTTCCTAGCGGGGAGTACAATGAGCAGTTCTTC.